This T cell receptor beta chain was sequenced for a study of blood T cell repertoires in COVID-19. Study context: COVID-19 samples collected from the United States, Italy and Spain covered acute and convalescent phases. Nucleic acid was either cDNA or gDNA, and it came from T cells, B-cell-depleted T cells, or PBMCs.

Authors' analysis steps: The assay estimated nucleated cells by amplifying reference gene primers. Sequencing used immunoSEQ multiplex PCR; TCRdb keeps in-frame clones, though not all of them. That table is the source of V, J and clone size, and D and trimming were worked out from the DNA. The repertoire holds around 260,000 clones, roughly nine tenths seen once, with around 2% in the top ten. Patients in Seattle were enrolled during active infection, then followed longitudinally. There are 14 residues in the CDR3. Germline V gives CDR1 LGHDT, CDR2 YNNKEL (reference sequence). Deletions cut 1 base from V and 9 bases from J, with 10 bases between.

The chain is built from TRBV3-1 (or the pseudogene TRBV3-2) and TRBJ1-6; D unclear. This TCR was sampled from a woman under 40 with COVID-19, enrolled during active disease. The source material was peripheral blood. The CDR3 DNA reads as TGTGCCAGCAGCCAAGGATCCGGAGGTTCACCCCTCCACTTT. Its protein is CASSQGSGGSPLHF.